These 26 T cell receptor beta chains came from one sample sequenced in a study of blood T cells in healthy people across ages. Then a second PCR, running about 6 to 12 cycles, was carried out with a sample-barcoded 5' primer and a J-beta primer mix. TCRdb ran MiXCR on the 5' RACE reads and lists one entry per CDR3 protein. This table holds 1.5 million to 2 million distinct CDR3 sequences, approximately 32% found once. The material sequenced was blood. These receptors originate from a woman aged 25 to 39 in good health.

This clonotype was detected a few times. The CDR3 DNA reads TGTGCCAGCAGCTTACAGGGACTAGCGGGCCACGTCTCCTACAATGAGCAGTTCTTC. Translated, it gives CASSLQGLAGHVSYNEQFF. This chain links TRBV5-6 with TRBJ2-1; 12 bases map to TRBD2. V shed 2 bases, J shed 0 bases, and the junction held 9 bases outside the gene matches. The length of the CDR3 is 19 residues. Germline V gene data show CDR1 as SGHDT and CDR2 as YYEEEE.

This clonotype was seen more than once but under ten times. V is TRBV3-1 and J is TRBJ1-2; D gene unclear. The germline V gene has CDR1 LGHDT and CDR2 YNNKEL (reference sequence). The CDR3 covers 14 residues. Trimming cost V 4 bases and J 6 bases, with 15 bases left between them. CDR3 loop: CASSPWEVQDGYTF. In DNA, the CDR3 is TGTGCCAGCAGCCCTTGGGAAGTTCAAGATGGCTACACCTTC.

This chain connects TRBV30 to TRBJ2-7, with D possibly matching TRBD2 (6 bases). V dropped 4 bases and J dropped 0 bases, with 13 bases sitting between them. The CDR3 is 14 residues long. Germline lookup yields CDR1 GTSNPN and CDR2 SVGIG (reference sequence). This CDR3 reads CAWNPGTHSYEQYF. The CDR3, as DNA: TGTGCCTGGAACCCCGGGACTCACTCCTACGAGCAGTACTTC.

This clonotype has just a few counts. The CDR3: CSASTGTGPEKLFF. The DNA of the CDR3 is TGCAGTGCTAGTACCGGGACAGGGCCTGAAAAACTGTTTTTT. The V and J genes are TRBV20-1 and TRBJ1-4; TRBD1 aligns across 9 bases. The CDR3 spans 14 residues. CDR1 DFQATT and CDR2 SNEGSKA come from the germline V gene (reference sequence). Germline trimming cut 3 bases from V and 7 bases from J; bases unmatched to any gene: 6.

This clonotype occurred a few times. The chain recombines TRBV20-1 with TRBJ2-7, with D possibly TRBD2 on 5 matching bases. Looked up from germline, CDR1 is DFQATT and CDR2 is SNEGSKA (reference sequence). Trimming removed 2 bases at V and 2 bases at J, with 10 bases between. The CDR3 covers 13 residues. The chain's CDR3 is CSARHGLPYEQYF. CDR3 coding DNA: TGCAGTGCTAGACATGGACTCCCCTACGAGCAGTACTTC.

Concerning this clonotype itself: Relative to the germline gene, one junction end is altered; a read error may explain this. CDR3 sequence (DNA): TGTGCCAGCTTACCACCGGGTAGGATGGGTCAGCCCCAGCATTTT. Translated: CASLPPGRMGQPQHF. The chain employs TRBV18 and TRBJ1-5; D unresolved. This CDR3 has 15 residues. Germline assignment: CDR1 KGHSH and CDR2 LQKENI.

The table lists this clonotype with many counts. V usage is TRBV20-1 and J usage is TRBJ2-7; the D gene is possibly TRBD2 (7 bases). The germline V and J ends were trimmed by 6 bases and 4 bases, with 19 bases remaining between them. Germline V gene lookup returns CDR1 DFQATT and CDR2 SNEGSKA (reference sequence). CDR3 length equals 14 residues. The DNA of the CDR3 is TGCAGTGCCCACATGATCGGGGGGCTATACGAGCAGTACTTC. Translation: CSAHMIGGLYEQYF.

The J gene is TRBJ2-5, the V gene TRBV4-1, with TRBD2 identical over 11 bases. CDR3 length: 15 residues. V was clipped by 4 bases and J by 5 bases; unmatched bases: 6. The germline CDR1 and CDR2 sequences are MGHRA and YSYEKL. In DNA form, the CDR3 reads TGCGCCAGCAGCCCCCGGACTAGCGGGCCCGAGACCCAGTACTTC. Protein: CASSPRTSGPETQYF.

This clonotype has just a few counts. The V call is TRBV6-1, the J call TRBJ1-5; maybe TRBD1 (5 bases). Germline CDR1 MNHNS, CDR2 SASEGT. V lost 7 bases and J 0 bases, leaving 22 bases between the germline ends. CDR3 length equals 18 residues. The CDR3 is CASNPMGEYRYSNQPQHF. DNA of the CDR3: TGTGCCAGCAACCCGATGGGGGAGTACAGATATAGCAATCAGCCCCAGCATTTT.

The chain employs TRBV10-3 and TRBJ2-7, with 8 bases aligning to TRBD1. The CDR3 length is 12 residues. Unmatched junction bases numbered 5, after V lost 11 bases and J lost 2 bases. The V gene's germline CDR1 is ENHRY and CDR2 SYGVKD. CDR3 nucleotide sequence: TGTGCCGCCCGGGACAGGACCTACGAGCAGTACTTC. Protein: CAARDRTYEQYF.

Only a few counts were recorded for this clonotype. This chain uses TRBV20-1 with TRBJ1-5; a possible D gene is TRBD1 (5 bases). This CDR3 has 16 amino acids. V was shortened by 0 bases and J by 2 bases, with 14 bases between the two germline ends. Germline values: CDR1 DFQATT, CDR2 SNEGSKA (reference sequence). CDR3 bases: TGCAGTGCTAGAGATTTCAGGGCCGGTGGCAATCAGCCCCAGCATTTT. Translated: CSARDFRAGGNQPQHF.

V gene TRBV6-6 combines with J gene TRBJ2-7; D gene unclear. V was clipped by 8 bases and J by 5 bases, with 13 bases between them. The CDR3 has 12 residues. Germline-derived CDR1 and CDR2 are MNHNY and SVGAGI (reference sequence). This CDR3 is CASARSGNEQYF. The DNA for the CDR3 is TGTGCCAGCGCCCGGTCGGGCAACGAGCAGTACTTC.

A single count supports this clonotype. At one end, the junction sequence differs from germline, possibly due to a read error. The chain has TRBV25-1 and TRBJ1-6; 7 bases are a match to TRBD1. From germline, CDR1 is MGHDK and CDR2 SYGVNS. This CDR3 has 14 residues. The CDR3 loop is CASRDTGVVSPRHF. The CDR3 region has the DNA TGTGCCAGCAGGGACACAGGGGTGGTTTCACCCCGCCACTTT.

The genes are TRBV28 and TRBJ1-6; no clear D gene. The CDR3 covers 14 residues. CDR1 is MDHEN, CDR2 SYDVKM, per germline. V shed 7 bases and J shed 0 bases, with 7 bases lying between them. This chain's CDR3 is CASMLSSYNSPLHF. CDR3 coding DNA: TGTGCCAGCATGTTAAGCTCCTATAATTCACCCCTCCACTTT.

About this clonotype: A much larger clone lies one base from this, so it may be a read error. This CDR3 is CATSRASDTQYF. CDR3 bases: TGTGCCACCAGCAGAGCGTCAGATACGCAGTATTTT. This chain connects TRBV15 to TRBJ2-3; D remains ambiguous. Trimming took off 1 base at V and 4 bases at J, with 3 bases between the two ends. Germline CDR1 LNHNV, CDR2 YYDKDF (reference sequence). The CDR3 is made up of 12 amino acids.

The chain links TRBV6-2 or TRBV6-3 to TRBJ2-7, with D unresolved. Germline V gives CDR1 MNHEY, CDR2 SVGEGT. The V and J ends lost 8 bases and 3 bases respectively, with 11 bases between them. This CDR3 contains 12 residues. CDR3 in DNA: TGTGCCAGCGCTCAGACTCTCTACGAGCAGTACTTC. Encoded protein: CASAQTLYEQYF.

For this clonotype: A read error is possible here, since a much larger clone lies one base away. This chain connects TRBV10-3 to TRBJ2-7, with a weak D call TRBD2 (6 bases). Judging by the DNA end, TRBJ2-5 fits better; the J call may be wrong. CDR1 and CDR2 (germline): ENHRY, SYGVKD. The CDR3 totals 12 residues. The DNA of the CDR3 is TGTGCCATTGGGACGGGAGCGGGGACCCAGTACTTC. Translation gives CAIGTGAGTQYF.

This chain joins TRBV10-2 and TRBJ1-2; 7 bases line up with TRBD1. Germline V gives CDR1 WSHSY, CDR2 SAAADI. CDR3 length: 15 residues. Trimming at V came to 3 bases and at J to 2 bases, leaving 6 bases not matched to a gene. The CDR3 is CASSDEGAENYGYTF. In nucleotides, the CDR3 is TGCGCCAGCAGTGATGAGGGGGCAGAGAACTATGGCTACACCTTC.

This clonotype was seen more than once but under ten times. The chain recombines TRBV29-1 with TRBJ2-3; D unresolved. Germline-derived CDR1 and CDR2 are SQVTM and ANQGSEA. The length of the CDR3 is 14 residues. Trimming stripped 3 bases from V and 2 bases from J, with 12 bases between. In DNA form, the CDR3 reads TGCAGCGTTGAGGGCGGTCCTAACACAGATACGCAGTATTTT. Translating gives CSVEGGPNTDTQYF.

The DNA of the CDR3 is TGTGCCAGCAGTTTACAGGGGATCAATGGCTACACCTTC. Encoded protein: CASSLQGINGYTF. The genes are TRBV6-5 and TRBJ1-2, with 7 bases fitting TRBD1. Germline CDR1 MNHEY, CDR2 SVGAGI. This CDR3 spans 13 amino acids. V lost 4 bases, J lost 6 bases, and 5 bases stayed unmatched.

There are a few counts of this clonotype. V usage is TRBV25-1 and J usage is TRBJ2-7, with TRBD1 matching 9 bases. Unmatched junction bases numbered 8, after V lost 7 bases and J lost 4 bases. Per germline, CDR1 MGHDK and CDR2 SYGVNS. CDR3 length: 14 residues. CDR3 DNA sequence: TGTGCCAGCAATGGGAAACAGGGGGCATACGAGCAGTACTTC. It codes for CASNGKQGAYEQYF.

The genes are TRBV9 and TRBJ2-5; 13 bases align to TRBD2. Per the germline V gene, CDR1 is SGDLS and CDR2 is YYNGEE. The junction had 6 bases not matched to a gene; V was cut back by 3 bases and J by 4 bases. CDR3 size: 16 residues. CDR3 loop: CASSEGTSGARETQYF. The CDR3 DNA is TGTGCCAGCAGCGAAGGGACTAGCGGGGCCAGAGAGACCCAGTACTTC.

Written as DNA, the CDR3 is TGTGCCAGCAGTTTTGGGGTTGGCAACTCTGAAGCTTTCTTT. It yields the protein CASSFGVGNSEAFF. The gene calls are TRBV27 and TRBJ1-1; unclear D gene. The germline V gene encodes CDR1 MNHEY and CDR2 SMNVEV (reference sequence). The CDR3 consists of 14 residues. The ends were cut back, 3 bases at V and 6 bases at J, with 14 bases in the middle.

This clonotype was detected only a few times. The chain recombines TRBV27 with TRBJ1-2; unclear D gene. V lost 3 bases, J lost 7 bases, and 12 bases lay in between. The CDR3 totals 13 residues. From germline, CDR1 is MNHEY and CDR2 SMNVEV (reference sequence). The CDR3 sequence: CASSFPSGGGYTF. The DNA of the CDR3 is TGTGCCAGCAGTTTCCCCTCCGGTGGTGGCTACACCTTC.

This clonotype has just a few counts. The rearrangement links TRBV7-6 to TRBJ2-5; TRBD2 matches at 9 bases. The V gene's germline CDR1 is SGHVS and CDR2 FNYEAQ. The CDR3 runs 17 residues. With V trimmed by 1 base and J by 5 bases, 11 bases remained unmatched. The CDR3 sequence: CASSLGPQRGAVETQYF. The CDR3 coding sequence is TGTGCCAGCAGCTTAGGCCCCCAGCGGGGGGCTGTGGAGACCCAGTACTTC.

In this sample, this clonotype turned up a few times. The chain joins TRBV15 to TRBJ2-5; tentatively, D is TRBD2 (6 bases). This CDR3 comprises 18 residues. The V and J ends lost 5 bases and 4 bases respectively, with 26 bases between them. Germline V gene data show CDR1 as LNHNV and CDR2 as YYDKDF (reference sequence). This CDR3 is CATSSLSWEVYDGETQYF. Written as DNA, the CDR3 is TGTGCCACCAGCTCCCTCAGCTGGGAGGTCTACGACGGAGAGACCCAGTACTTC.